Listed here is a single T cell receptor beta chain. Its antigen remains unidentified. These data belong to a study of T cell responses to AZD1222 COVID-19 vaccine. Findings of the study overall: Spike-wide coverage was observed for vaccine-associated CD4 TCRs, with dominant responses at 160-218 and 743-854. Most donors were white British, females outnumbered males, and clonal diversity was possibly underestimated.

Measured with immunoSEQ multiplex PCR; TCRdb has only the in-frame clones, and not every one. Of tens of thousands of clones in the sample, about 91% were seen once. The CDR3 is 11 amino acids. The material was peripheral blood, obtained 28 days after the second AZD1222 dose. This receptor was obtained from an adult who received the AZD1222 COVID-19 vaccine. V is TRBV21-1 and J is TRBJ1-4. TRBV21-1 is given as a pseudogene. CDR3 residues: CASSSNEKLFF. The CDR3 DNA follows: TGTGCCAGCAGTTCTAATGAAAAACTGTTTTTT.